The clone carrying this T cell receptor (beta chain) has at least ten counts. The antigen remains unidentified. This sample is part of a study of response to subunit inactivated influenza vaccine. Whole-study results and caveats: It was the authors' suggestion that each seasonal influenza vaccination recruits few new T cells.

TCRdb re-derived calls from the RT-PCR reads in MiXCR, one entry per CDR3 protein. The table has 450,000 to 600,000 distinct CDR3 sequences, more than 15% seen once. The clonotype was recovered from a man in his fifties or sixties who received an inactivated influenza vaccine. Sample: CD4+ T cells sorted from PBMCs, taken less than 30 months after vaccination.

The CDR3 nucleotides are TGTGCCAGCCGTTTTGGACTCAGCTCCTACAATGAGCAGTTCTTC. This translates into CASRFGLSSYNEQFF. The V and J genes are TRBV6-5 and TRBJ2-1; tentative D call: TRBD2 (5 bases). Germline CDR1 is MNHEY and CDR2 is SVGAGI. The CDR3 covers 15 residues. Trimming removed 8 bases at V and 0 bases at J, with 14 bases between.